Included here is one T cell receptor beta chain sequence, with context. This sample was taken from a study of shared clonotypes between healthy human individuals. V shed 8 bases and J 6 bases; nucleotides not matched to a gene: 12. CDR1 is MGHDK, CDR2 SYGVNS, per germline. This CDR3 contains 15 residues. Profiled with immunoSEQ multiplex PCR; TCRdb holds only in-frame clones, not every one. Of over a million clones listed, around 97% are singletons. The chain employs TRBV25-1 and TRBJ1-4; TRBD1 matches 7 bases. The sample comprised naive CD4+ T cells sorted from blood. Subset denoted: CD45RA+ positively selected. This TCR was recovered from a young man in good health. CDR3 nucleotide sequence: TGTGCCAGCGCATTCCAGACAGGGCAGTATGAAAAACTGTTTTTT. Its translation: CASAFQTGQYEKLFF.